Below, 21 T cell receptor beta chains from the same sample are listed, as sequenced in a study of T cells in Graves' hyperthyroidism and ophthalmopathy. Template material for amplifying TCR beta CDR3 regions consisted of RNA transcripts. Carried out on the TCR CDR3, a first-round RT-PCR used the HTBI primer set. TCRdb re-called the multiplex PCR reads through MiXCR, storing one row per CDR3 protein. The sample carries some 600,000 distinct CDR3 sequences, under 60% recorded once. Sequenced material: peripheral blood or thyroid tissue (not recorded which). All receptors come from a young woman with Graves' hyperthyroidism.

The sample holds a few counts of this clonotype. The chain couples TRBV29-1 to TRBJ2-7; the D gene is possibly TRBD2 (5 bases). The DNA end lines up better with TRBJ2-1; the J call may be wrong. CDR3 size: 11 residues. Germline CDR1 is SQVTM and CDR2 is ANQGSEA. CDR3 nucleotides: TGCAGCGTTGTGAGGGCGGCCGAGCAGTTCTTC. Translating gives CSVVRAAEQFF.

This clonotype was counted only a few times. The chain combines TRBV19 with TRBJ1-5, with 9 positions matching TRBD1. Germline CDR1 reads LNHDA; CDR2 reads SQIVND (reference sequence). CDR3 size: 16 residues. J gave up 2 bases and V 4 bases, and 6 bases lay outside the gene matches. The CDR3 DNA is TGTGCCAGTAGTAACCGGGACAGGGAAGGCAATCAGCCCCAGCATTTT. Its protein is CASSNRDREGNQPQHF. The full variable domain, rest sourced from reference TRBV19 and TRBJ1-5, is DGGITQSPKYLFRKEGQNVTLSCEQNLNHDAMYWYRQDPGQGLRLIYYSQIVNDFQKGDIAEGYSVSREKKESFPLTVTSAQKNPTAFYLCASSNRDREGNQPQHFGDGTRLSIL.

There are a few counts of this clonotype. The V call is TRBV7-3, the J call TRBJ2-2, with 8 bases aligning to TRBD2. CDR1 is SGHTA and CDR2 is FQGTGA in the germline V gene. V dropped 6 bases and J dropped 1; count of bases not matched to a gene: 4. CDR3 length: 15 residues. The CDR3 nucleotides are TGTGCCAGCAGACATACTAGCGGGAACACCGGGGAGCTGTTTTTT. Protein product: CASRHTSGNTGELFF.

The J gene is TRBJ1-2, the V gene TRBV24-1, with a weak D call TRBD1 (6 bases). The CDR3 is 18 residues long. Trimming shortened V by 3 bases and J by 6 bases, and 25 bases separated the two germline ends. Germline V gene sequence: CDR1 KGHDR, CDR2 SFDVKD. The CDR3 is CATSDPKPNDNRDDGYTF. In nucleotides, the CDR3 is TGTGCCACCAGTGATCCCAAACCGAATGACAACAGGGATGATGGCTACACCTTC.

Notes on this clonotype: Germline is not matched at one junction end, which may reflect a read error. The chain links TRBV10-3 to TRBJ1-6; no reliable D call. The CDR3 extends over 13 amino acids. Germline CDR1 is ENHRY and CDR2 is SYGVKD. DNA of the CDR3: TGTGCCATCAGTGCTCCAGCACGTTCAGCCCTCCACTTT. It encodes CAISAPARSALHF.

As concerns this clonotype: An end of the junction does not agree with germline; a read error may underlie this. This chain joins TRBV2 and TRBJ1-4; D remains unclear. Germline V CDR1 and CDR2: SNHLY, FYNNEI. This CDR3 region has 10 residues. The CDR3 is CASRGEKLVF. CDR3 sequence (DNA): TGTGCCTCCCGAGGTGAAAAACTGGTTTTT.

This clonotype has just one count. This sequence joins TRBV5-1 and TRBJ2-5, with no clear D. Germline assignment: CDR1 SGHRS and CDR2 YFSETQ. This CDR3 has 15 residues. The ends were cut back, 4 bases at V and 1 base at J, with 14 bases in the middle. CDR3 nucleotide sequence: TGCGCCAGCAGCCAAATCTCAAATTTCCAAGAGACCCAGTACTTC. This gives the protein CASSQISNFQETQYF.

This clonotype was detected ten times or more. The chain links TRBV7-3 to TRBJ2-3; tentative D call: TRBD1 (6 bases). V was cut by 8 bases and J by 3 bases, with 15 bases left in between. Germline V lookup: CDR1 SGHTA, CDR2 FQGTGA. CDR3 length equals 14 residues. The CDR3 nucleotides are TGTGCCAGCGCTCCGAACAGGGAAACAGATACGCAGTATTTT. The encoded protein is CASAPNRETDTQYF. Drawing the rest from reference TRBV7-3 and TRBJ2-3, the complete variable domain is GAGVSQTPSNKVTEKGKYVELRCDPISGHTALYWYRQSLGQGPEFLIYFQGTGAADDSGLPNDRFFAVRPEGSVSTLKIQRTERGDSAVYLCASAPNRETDTQYFGPGTRLTVL.

This clonotype appeared many times. This chain uses TRBV29-1 with TRBJ2-5; 7 bases fit TRBD1. Losses at the gene ends were 8 bases for V and 5 bases for J; bases not matched to a gene: 8. Germline-derived CDR1 and CDR2 are SQVTM and ANQGSEA. This CDR3 has 12 amino acids. The CDR3 protein is CSLTGNMETQYF. The CDR3 DNA reads TGCAGCCTGACAGGGAACATGGAGACCCAGTACTTC.

As to this clonotype: A read error may account for a junction end that differs from germline. The chain joins TRBV7-8 to TRBJ1-1, with D possibly being TRBD1 (5 bases). The CDR3 is made up of 12 amino acids. Germline CDR1 and CDR2: SGHVS and FQNEAQ. CDR3 DNA sequence: TGCGCCGGTCGCCGGGACGACACTGAAGCTTTCTTT. It yields the protein CAGRRDDTEAFF.

The chain employs TRBV25-1 and TRBJ2-7; 10 nucleotides line up with TRBD2. This CDR3 contains 14 residues. The germline CDR1 and CDR2 sequences are MGHDK and SYGVNS. With V trimmed by 2 bases and J by 7 bases, 5 bases remained unmatched. The chain's CDR3 is CASSEQREGIEQYF. CDR3 sequence (DNA): TGTGCCAGCAGTGAACAGCGGGAGGGTATAGAGCAGTACTTC.

Points on this clonotype: The CDR3 does not end in the conserved phenylalanine or tryptophan, so this is likely a read error. The limits of the CDR3 on the DNA are not certain, so only TCRdb's listed CDR3 is given. The CDR3 sequence is CASGWRVAISPSMV. The rearrangement links TRBV7-6 to TRBJ1-5. Germline V CDR1 and CDR2: SGHVS, FNYEAQ. The CDR3 is 14 residues long, ends included.

Note on this clonotype: Germline is not matched at one junction end, which may reflect a read error. The chain couples TRBV9 to TRBJ1-2, with D possibly matching TRBD1 (5 bases). CDR3 length: 14 residues. The germline V gene has CDR1 SGDLS and CDR2 YYNGEE. The CDR3 protein is CASSVEEGMGGYIF. CDR3 coding DNA: TGTGCCAGCAGCGTAGAGGAGGGGATGGGCGGCTACATCTTC.

This clonotype has a handful of counts. V gene TRBV7-2 combines with J gene TRBJ1-5, with a possible D match to TRBD1 (6 bases). The CDR3 sequence is 13 residues long. CDR1 SGHTA and CDR2 FQGNSA come from the germline V gene. Trimming pared 3 bases from V and 8 bases from J, leaving 11 bases between. CDR3 sequence: CASSFGGLEPQHF. CDR3 in DNA: TGTGCCAGCAGCTTTGGGGGGCTGGAGCCCCAGCATTTT.

As to this clonotype: A much larger clone differs by one base, so this may be a read error. This sequence joins TRBV29-1 and TRBJ2-5; TRBD1 matches 8 bases. Looked up from germline, CDR1 is SQVTM and CDR2 is ANQGSEA. J gave up 5 bases and V 7 bases, and 9 bases lay outside the gene matches. The CDR3 covers 13 residues. The DNA for the CDR3 is TGCAGCGCTCCGGACAGGGTGGTCGAGACCCAGTACTTC. Translation: CSAPDRVVETQYF.

The J gene is TRBJ2-2, the V gene TRBV5-1; tentatively, D is TRBD1 (5 bases). The V and J ends lost 0 bases and 1 base respectively, with 7 bases between them. CDR1 is SGHRS, CDR2 YFSETQ, per germline. The CDR3 runs to 15 residues. CDR3 bases: TGCGCCAGCAGCTTGGGACAGAAGAACACCGGGGAGCTGTTTTTT. Translation: CASSLGQKNTGELFF.

The CDR3 DNA follows: TGTGCCAGTAGTATAGCCTGGGAGAGCTCCTACGAGCAGTACTTC. It yields the protein CASSIAWESSYEQYF. The gene calls are TRBV19 and TRBJ2-7, with D perhaps matching TRBD2 (5 bases). The CDR3 extends over 15 amino acids. Trimming removed 1 base at V and 0 bases at J, with 10 bases between. CDR1 is LNHDA, CDR2 SQIVND, per germline (reference sequence).

Only a few counts were recorded for this clonotype. This chain uses TRBV2 with TRBJ2-7; a possible D gene is TRBD1 (6 bases). This CDR3 is built from 14 residues. The germline gives CDR1 SNHLY, CDR2 FYNNEI. V gave up 6 bases and J gave up 3 bases, with 15 bases separating them. CDR3 in amino acids: CASRWTVENYEQYF. Written as DNA, the CDR3 is TGTGCCAGCAGATGGACAGTAGAGAACTACGAGCAGTACTTC.

The chain recombines TRBV6-5 with TRBJ1-1; TRBD1 matches 7 bases. Germline loops: CDR1 MNHEY, CDR2 SVGAGI. The CDR3 spans 15 residues. V dropped 2 bases and J dropped 2; count of bases not matched to a gene: 5. The CDR3 sequence: CASSYAGGGNTEAFF. In DNA form, the CDR3 reads TGTGCCAGCAGTTACGCGGGAGGGGGCAACACTGAAGCTTTCTTT.

In its sample, this clonotype was seen a few times. This rearrangement joins TRBV7-3 to TRBJ1-1; D unclear. The CDR3 is 15 residues long. Germline V gene lookup returns CDR1 SGHTA and CDR2 FQGTGA. Trimming pared 5 bases from V and 4 bases from J, leaving 17 bases between. The CDR3 here is CASSVAPSGSTEAFF. CDR3 nucleotides: TGTGCCAGCAGCGTAGCTCCGTCCGGGAGCACTGAAGCTTTCTTT.

This clonotype was counted between two and nine times. This chain links TRBV2 with TRBJ2-2, with TRBD1 matching over 8 bases. The trim removed 4 bases at V and 5 bases at J, leaving 6 bases unmatched. The CDR3 consists of 15 residues. CDR1 and CDR2 from the germline V gene are SNHLY and FYNNEI. The CDR3 loop reads CASSATGVVTGELFF. CDR3 in DNA: TGTGCCAGCAGTGCGACAGGGGTTGTAACCGGGGAGCTGTTTTTT.